The 32 T cell receptor beta chains below come from one sample, sequenced in a study of Ad26.COV2.S vaccination and SARS-CoV-2 variants. The treatment denotes: some 20 received Ad26.COV2.S at low or high dose, single or two shots; several received placebo; per-sample allocation not given. Samples were taken on day 63 after the first vaccine or placebo injection. Sequenced by immunoSEQ multiplex PCR; TCRdb stores in-frame clones only, minus some. The table records about 400,000 clones, about nine tenths of them present only once. The specimen comprised peripheral blood, sampled in a trial of Ad26.COV2.S vaccine versus placebo. The receptors stem from a person aged 18-60 years who received the Ad26.COV2.S COVID-19 vaccine or a placebo.

This clone was counted once. The rearrangement uses TRBV2 and TRBJ2-2, with TRBD1 matching 7 bases. Germline V gives CDR1 SNHLY, CDR2 FYNNEI. V lost 0 bases, J lost 7 bases, and 2 bases stayed unmatched. The CDR3 runs to 14 residues. CDR3 nucleotide sequence: TGTGCCAGCAGTGAAGCGGCAGGGGGCGGGGAGCTGTTTTTT. Residues: CASSEAAGGGELFF.

This chain uses TRBV11-3 with TRBJ1-3; possible D gene TRBD1, 5 bases. V was shortened by 2 bases and J by 0 bases, with 14 bases between the two germline ends. The germline V gene has CDR1 SGHNT and CDR2 YENEEA. The CDR3 is 17 residues long. As DNA, the CDR3 is TGTGCCAGCAGCTTAAGGCGGGGGGGGTTCTCTGGAAACACCATATATTTT. This codes for CASSLRRGGFSGNTIYF.

The chain has TRBV5-1 and TRBJ2-3; 10 bases align to TRBD1. This CDR3 contains 14 residues. J was trimmed by 4 bases and V by 2 bases; bases with no gene match: 1. Germline V lookup: CDR1 SGHRS, CDR2 YFSETQ. The CDR3 bases are TGCGCCAGCAGCTTAGGGACAGGGGCAGATACGCAGTATTTT. Translation: CASSLGTGADTQYF.

The V gene is TRBV4-1, the J gene TRBJ2-1; 7 nucleotides agree with TRBD2. This CDR3 contains 15 residues. CDR1 is MGHRA, CDR2 YSYEKL, per germline. V lost 4 bases and J lost 9; bases outside the gene matches: 12. CDR3: CASSLPTKRGGEQFF. The CDR3 DNA reads as TGCGCCAGCAGCCTCCCGACTAAGCGGGGAGGTGAGCAGTTCTTC.

A note on this clone: This specimen includes other DNA sequences encoding the same CDR3. The chain uses TRBV12-3 or TRBV12-4 and TRBJ2-7; tentatively, D is TRBD2 (5 bases). Trimming pared 3 bases from V and 0 bases from J, leaving 6 bases between. CDR3 length equals 13 residues. The CDR3 DNA follows: TGTGCCAGCAGTTTGGCGGGCTCCTACGAGCAGTACTTC. Translating gives CASSLAGSYEQYF.

The J gene is TRBJ2-1, the V gene TRBV5-4, with a tentative D call TRBD1 (5 bases). The CDR3 is 14 residues long. Trimming left V 1 base short and J 4 bases short, with 9 bases between. Germline CDR1 reads SGHNT; CDR2 reads YYREEE (reference sequence). CDR3 sequence: CASSLRTTYNEQFF. For the CDR3, the DNA is TGTGCCAGCAGCTTGAGGACAACATACAATGAGCAGTTCTTC.

The chain links TRBV9 to TRBJ2-2; D gene ambiguous. Germline V CDR1 and CDR2: SGDLS, YYNGEE. The CDR3 extends over 15 amino acids. The germline V and J ends were trimmed by 4 bases and 3 bases, with 13 bases remaining between them. The CDR3 protein is CASSTAGEDTGELFF. The DNA for the CDR3 is TGTGCCAGCAGCACCGCCGGTGAGGACACCGGGGAGCTGTTTTTT.

The rearrangement joins TRBV12-3 or TRBV12-4 to TRBJ1-1; no firm D call. The CDR3 is made up of 13 amino acids. V was pared by 7 bases and J by 0 bases, with 9 bases between. CDR3 in DNA: TGTGCCAGCACCATTCAGATGAACACTGAAGCTTTCTTT. Amino acids: CASTIQMNTEAFF.

V and J are TRBV5-5 and TRBJ2-1; 7 bases are shared with TRBD1. V lost 3 bases, J lost 14 bases, and 8 bases stayed unmatched. Germline-derived CDR1 and CDR2 are SGHKS and YYEKEE (reference sequence). The CDR3 is 12 residues long. The CDR3 nucleotides read TGTGCCAGCAGCTCTCACAGGGGCGGAAAGTTCTTC. Translated: CASSSHRGGKFF.

This clone was seen a few times. This chain uses TRBV6-1 with TRBJ2-2; D possibly corresponds to TRBD1 (6 bases). CDR3 length: 14 amino acids. Germline V gene sequence: CDR1 MNHNS, CDR2 SASEGT. Trimming took 4 bases from V and 5 from J, leaving 11 bases between them. CDR3 in amino acids: CASSAAGVTGELFF. CDR3 nucleotides: TGTGCCAGCAGTGCAGCAGGGGTGACCGGGGAGCTGTTTTTT.

The chain links TRBV6-2 or TRBV6-3 to TRBJ1-2, with 8 bases matching TRBD1. CDR3 length equals 15 residues. With 3 bases clipped from V and 5 bases from J, the junction kept 8 bases outside the gene matches. From germline, CDR1 is MNHEY and CDR2 SVGEGT. The CDR3 spells CASSYPGQGVYGYTF. The CDR3 DNA follows: TGTGCCAGCAGTTATCCCGGACAGGGAGTTTATGGCTACACCTTC.

V and J are TRBV19 and TRBJ1-2; 9 bases line up with TRBD1. The V gene end was trimmed by 3 bases and the J gene end by 6 bases; junction bases not matched to a gene: 2. The CDR3 is 13 amino acids. Germline V gene lookup returns CDR1 LNHDA and CDR2 SQIVND (reference sequence). The CDR3: CASSIGDRDGYTF. DNA of the CDR3: TGTGCCAGTAGTATCGGGGACAGGGATGGCTACACCTTC.

The chain combines TRBV5-6 with TRBJ1-4, with TRBD1 as a possible D gene (6 bases). Trimming removed 1 base from V and 8 bases from J, with 15 bases in between. The germline CDR1 and CDR2 sequences are SGHDT and YYEEEE. This CDR3 comprises 15 residues. As DNA, the CDR3 is TGTGCCAGCAGCTTGTTCGGGGGGCGAAGAGAAAAACTGTTTTTT. It encodes CASSLFGGRREKLFF.

The sample holds one count of this clone. This chain links TRBV15 with TRBJ1-3; D gene uncertain. This CDR3 spans 15 amino acids. Between the trimmed V and J ends, which lost 4 bases and 0 bases, there was a span of 10 bases. The germline gives CDR1 LNHNV, CDR2 YYDKDF (reference sequence). The CDR3 coding sequence is TGTGCCACCAGCACCAGAACTAACTCTGGAAACACCATATATTTT. Its translation is CATSTRTNSGNTIYF. Combining the CDR3 with reference TRBV15 and TRBJ1-3 gives the whole variable domain DAMVIQNPRYQVTQFGKPVTLSCSQTLNHNVMYWYQQKSSQAPKLLFHYYDKDFNNEADTPDNFQSRRPNTSFCFLDIRSPGLGDTAMYLCATSTRTNSGNTIYFGEGSWLTVV.

The chain couples TRBV6-5 to TRBJ1-1; no firm D call. This CDR3 is built from 11 residues. V lost 8 bases to trimming and J lost 4 bases, with 8 bases between them. The germline gives CDR1 MNHEY, CDR2 SVGAGI. The CDR3 DNA follows: TGTGCCAGCCTTCGGATCACTGAAGCTTTCTTT. It is translated as CASLRITEAFF.

The chain has TRBV19 and TRBJ1-3; tentative D call: TRBD1 (5 bases). Trimming shortened V by 5 bases and J by 0 bases, and 14 bases separated the two germline ends. The CDR3 runs 16 residues. Germline V gene data show CDR1 as LNHDA and CDR2 as SQIVND (reference sequence). CDR3 nucleotides: TGTGCCAGTAGTGACCGGGGCCAATACTCTGGAAACACCATATATTTT. Amino acids: CASSDRGQYSGNTIYF.

V gene TRBV4-1 combines with J gene TRBJ2-5; D is tentatively TRBD1 or TRBD2 (5 bases each). The germline V and J ends were trimmed by 4 bases and 2 bases, with 14 bases remaining between them. Germline CDR1 and CDR2: MGHRA and YSYEKL. This CDR3 is 15 amino acids long. The CDR3 is CASSRAFWGQETQYF. CDR3 nucleotide sequence: TGCGCCAGCAGCCGAGCCTTTTGGGGGCAAGAGACCCAGTACTTC.

The gene calls are TRBV6-5 and TRBJ2-5; D perhaps matches TRBD1 (5 bases). V gave up 10 bases and J gave up 5 bases, with 14 bases separating them. The CDR3 has 12 residues. The V gene's germline CDR1 is MNHEY and CDR2 SVGAGI. CDR3 coding DNA: TGTGCCACCAACCAGGGTTTTGAGACCCAGTACTTC. Translating gives CATNQGFETQYF.

The chain recombines TRBV7-9 with TRBJ2-5; TRBD2 agrees at 8 bases. V lost 6 bases and J lost 4; bases outside the gene matches: 7. CDR1 SEHNR and CDR2 FQNEAQ come from the germline V gene (reference sequence). The length of the CDR3 is 14 residues. CDR3 DNA: TGTGCCAGCAGTTACACCGGGACTAGAGAGACCCAGTACTTC. Translating gives CASSYTGTRETQYF.

The V gene is TRBV2, the J gene TRBJ1-5; perhaps TRBD1 as D (5 bases). Germline loops: CDR1 SNHLY, CDR2 FYNNEI. The CDR3 consists of 15 residues. Between the trimmed V and J ends, which lost 3 bases and 1 base, there was a span of 10 bases. The CDR3 nucleotides are TGTGCCAGCAGTGAGGGGACGACCAGCAATCAGCCCCAGCATTTT. Residues: CASSEGTTSNQPQHF. Looking up the rest from reference TRBV2 and TRBJ1-5 gives the full variable domain: EPEVTQTPSHQVTQMGQEVILRCVPISNHLYFYWYRQILGQKVEFLVSFYNNEISEKSEIFDDQFSVERPDGSNFTLKIRSTKLEDSAMYFCASSEGTTSNQPQHFGDGTRLSIL.

V and J are TRBV5-1 and TRBJ2-5, with unresolved D. Trimming left V 0 bases short and J 5 bases short, with 11 bases between. The CDR3 is 14 amino acids. Germline assignment: CDR1 SGHRS and CDR2 YFSETQ. DNA of the CDR3: TGCGCCAGCAGCTTGGATAGAGTAATGGAGACCCAGTACTTC. It codes for CASSLDRVMETQYF.

The chain combines TRBV27 with TRBJ1-2; 10 bases are a match to TRBD1. Germline values: CDR1 MNHEY, CDR2 SMNVEV (reference sequence). This CDR3 region has 14 residues. Trimming removed 6 bases from V and 7 bases from J; junction bases left unmatched: 8. CDR3 DNA: TGTGCCAGCAGCATTCGGGACAGGGGACCTGGCTACACCTTC. As protein: CASSIRDRGPGYTF.

The chain combines TRBV7-8 with TRBJ1-3; the D gene is possibly TRBD1 (5 bases). V lost 5 bases to trimming and J lost 3 bases, with 26 bases between them. CDR1 SGHVS and CDR2 FQNEAQ come from the germline V gene. This CDR3 has 19 amino acids. CDR3 amino acids: CASSRRDVGQGSGGNTIYF. The CDR3 bases are TGTGCCAGCAGCCGCCGGGACGTAGGTCAGGGTTCGGGTGGAAACACCATATATTTT. Full variable domain (rest looked up from reference TRBV7-8 and TRBJ1-3): GAGVSQSPRYKVAKRGQDVALRCDPISGHVSLFWYQQALGQGPEFLTYFQNEAQLDKSGLPSDRFFAERPEGSVSTLKIQRTQQEDSAVYLCASSRRDVGQGSGGNTIYFGEGSWLTVV.

This rearrangement joins TRBV2 to TRBJ2-5, with 9 bases lining up with TRBD2. V shed 7 bases and J 5 bases; nucleotides not matched to a gene: 11. This CDR3 is 15 amino acids long. Per the germline V gene, CDR1 is SNHLY and CDR2 is FYNNEI. The chain's CDR3 is CASTAQGLARETQYF. The CDR3 coding sequence is TGTGCCAGCACCGCACAGGGACTAGCCAGGGAGACCCAGTACTTC. Variable domain in full (rest from reference TRBV2 and TRBJ2-5): EPEVTQTPSHQVTQMGQEVILRCVPISNHLYFYWYRQILGQKVEFLVSFYNNEISEKSEIFDDQFSVERPDGSNFTLKIRSTKLEDSAMYFCASTAQGLARETQYFGPGTRLLVL.

This clone was observed a single time. J is TRBJ1-4 and V is TRBV5-5; D is possibly TRBD1 (6 bases). This CDR3 is built from 16 residues. V lost 3 bases to trimming and J lost 0 bases, with 12 bases between them. Germline assignment: CDR1 SGHKS and CDR2 YYEKEE (reference sequence). Here the CDR3 reads CASSSGQRTTNEKLFF. CDR3 in DNA: TGTGCCAGCAGCTCCGGACAGCGGACAACTAATGAAAAACTGTTTTTT. Filled out from reference TRBV5-5 and TRBJ1-4, the complete variable domain reads DAGVTQSPTHLIKTRGQQVTLRCSPISGHKSVSWYQQVLGQGPQFIFQYYEKEERGRGNFPDRFSARQFPNYSSELNVNALLLGDSALYLCASSSGQRTTNEKLFFGSGTQLSVL.

This sequence joins TRBV7-9 and TRBJ1-3; possibly TRBD1 for D (6 bases). Trimming stripped 5 bases from V and 0 bases from J, with 17 bases between. CDR3 length equals 17 residues. Per germline, CDR1 SEHNR and CDR2 FQNEAQ (reference sequence). CDR3 DNA: TGTGCCAGCAGCCCCTCCCAGGGGACAAGCTCTGGAAACACCATATATTTT. Translation: CASSPSQGTSSGNTIYF.

The V gene is TRBV19, the J gene TRBJ1-6; no firm D call. Germline values: CDR1 LNHDA, CDR2 SQIVND (reference sequence). This CDR3 comprises 20 residues. Trimming cost V 3 bases and J 0 bases, with 21 bases left between them. The CDR3 DNA reads as TGTGCCAGTAGTATGCCGGGGTGGCAAACGGCCAGCTCCTATAATTCACCCCTCCACTTT. Protein product: CASSMPGWQTASSYNSPLHF.

This chain joins TRBV6-6 and TRBJ2-7; D is undetermined. CDR3 size: 13 residues. Between the trimmed V and J ends, which lost 5 bases and 3 bases, there was a span of 11 bases. Per germline, CDR1 MNHNY and CDR2 SVGAGI (reference sequence). DNA for the CDR3: TGTGCCAGCAGTCTGGGGTCGGACTACGAGCAGTACTTC. As protein: CASSLGSDYEQYF.

The chain links TRBV2 to TRBJ2-7, with 7 bases aligning to TRBD1. This CDR3 region has 16 residues. CDR1 and CDR2 (germline): SNHLY, FYNNEI. The ends lost 5 bases at V and 1 base at J; junction bases unmatched: 11. The chain's CDR3 is CASSHGTGTESYEQYF. CDR3 coding DNA: TGTGCCAGCAGTCATGGGACCGGGACAGAGTCCTACGAGCAGTACTTC.

The chain has TRBV4-1 and TRBJ1-2, with unresolved D. Deletions cut 0 bases from V and 7 bases from J, with 24 bases between. CDR1 is MGHRA and CDR2 is YSYEKL in the germline V gene. CDR3 length equals 18 residues. The CDR3 sequence is CASSQDPAGSHIWSGYTF. CDR3 DNA: TGCGCCAGCAGCCAAGATCCGGCGGGAAGCCACATATGGTCTGGCTACACCTTC.

The rearrangement uses TRBV29-1 and TRBJ2-5, with 7 bases aligning to TRBD1. From germline, CDR1 is SQVTM and CDR2 ANQGSEA. The V segment lost 5 bases and the J segment 5 bases; nucleotides outside the gene matches: 8. The CDR3 totals 13 residues. The CDR3 here is CSVRGQLRETQYF. In DNA form, the CDR3 reads TGCAGCGTTCGGGGACAGTTGCGGGAGACCCAGTACTTC.

The rearrangement links TRBV5-1 to TRBJ2-2; D is ambiguous. Trimming left V 5 bases short and J 2 bases short, with 10 bases between. This CDR3 comprises 14 residues. Germline V gene sequence: CDR1 SGHRS, CDR2 YFSETQ. The CDR3 sequence is CASRPPRNTGELFF. CDR3 bases: TGCGCCAGCAGACCGCCCCGAAACACCGGGGAGCTGTTTTTT.